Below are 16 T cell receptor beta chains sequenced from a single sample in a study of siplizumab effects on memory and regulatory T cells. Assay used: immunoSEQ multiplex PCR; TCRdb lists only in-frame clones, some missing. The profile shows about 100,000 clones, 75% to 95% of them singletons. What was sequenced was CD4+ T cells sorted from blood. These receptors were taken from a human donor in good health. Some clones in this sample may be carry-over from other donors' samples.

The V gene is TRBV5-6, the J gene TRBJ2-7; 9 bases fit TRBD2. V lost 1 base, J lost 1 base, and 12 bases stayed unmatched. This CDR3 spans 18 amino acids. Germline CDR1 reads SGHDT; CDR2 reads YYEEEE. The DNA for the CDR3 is TGTGCCAGCAGCTTGAGCCGTCTAGCGGGAATCCCATCCTACGAGCAGTACTTC. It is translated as CASSLSRLAGIPSYEQYF.

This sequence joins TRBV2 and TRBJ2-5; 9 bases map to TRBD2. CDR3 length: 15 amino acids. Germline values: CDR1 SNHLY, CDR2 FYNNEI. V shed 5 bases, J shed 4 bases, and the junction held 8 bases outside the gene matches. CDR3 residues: CASSYSGSFGETQYF. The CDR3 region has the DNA TGTGCCAGCAGTTATAGCGGGAGTTTCGGAGAGACCCAGTACTTC.

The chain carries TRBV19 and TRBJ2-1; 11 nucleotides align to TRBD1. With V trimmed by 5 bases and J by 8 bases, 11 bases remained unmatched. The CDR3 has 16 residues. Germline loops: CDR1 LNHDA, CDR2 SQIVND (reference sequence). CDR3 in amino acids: CASSSPRTGGGYEQFF. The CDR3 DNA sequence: TGTGCCAGTAGTTCTCCGAGGACAGGGGGCGGGTATGAGCAGTTCTTC.

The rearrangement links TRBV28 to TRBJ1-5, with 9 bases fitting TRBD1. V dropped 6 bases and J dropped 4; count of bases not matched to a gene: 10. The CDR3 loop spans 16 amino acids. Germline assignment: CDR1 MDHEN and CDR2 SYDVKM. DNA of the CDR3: TGTGCCAGCAGCAAAATAGGACAGGGGTCTAATCAGCCCCAGCATTTT. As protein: CASSKIGQGSNQPQHF.

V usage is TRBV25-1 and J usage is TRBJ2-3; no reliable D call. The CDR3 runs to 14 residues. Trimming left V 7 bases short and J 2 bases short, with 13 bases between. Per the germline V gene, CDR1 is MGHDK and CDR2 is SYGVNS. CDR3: CASTSHTNTDTQYF. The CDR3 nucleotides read TGTGCCAGCACAAGTCACACAAACACAGATACGCAGTATTTT. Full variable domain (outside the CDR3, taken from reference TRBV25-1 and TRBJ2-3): EADIYQTPRYLVIGTGKKITLECSQTMGHDKMYWYQQDPGMELHLIHYSYGVNSTEKGDLSSESTVSRIRTEHFPLTLESARPSHTSQYLCASTSHTNTDTQYFGPGTRLTVL.

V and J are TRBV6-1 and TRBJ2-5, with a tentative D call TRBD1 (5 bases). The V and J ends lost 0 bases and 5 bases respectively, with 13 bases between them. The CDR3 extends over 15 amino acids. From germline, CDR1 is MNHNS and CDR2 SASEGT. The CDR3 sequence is CASSEAQGGWETQYF. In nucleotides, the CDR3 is TGTGCCAGCAGTGAAGCGCAGGGTGGATGGGAGACCCAGTACTTC.

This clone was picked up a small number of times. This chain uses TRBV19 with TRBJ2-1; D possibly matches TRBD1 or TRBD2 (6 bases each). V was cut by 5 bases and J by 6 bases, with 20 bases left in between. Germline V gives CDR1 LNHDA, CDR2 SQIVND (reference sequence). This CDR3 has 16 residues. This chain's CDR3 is CASSPSADRLPNEQFF. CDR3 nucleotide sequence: TGTGCCAGTAGTCCTAGCGCCGACAGGTTGCCCAATGAGCAGTTCTTC.

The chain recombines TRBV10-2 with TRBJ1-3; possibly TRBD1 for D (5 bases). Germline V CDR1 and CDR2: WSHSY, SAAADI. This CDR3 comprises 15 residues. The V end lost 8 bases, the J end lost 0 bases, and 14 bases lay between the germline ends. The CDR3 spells CASSRDPLSGNTIYF. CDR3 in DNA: TGCGCCAGCTCCCGGGACCCCCTCTCTGGAAACACCATATATTTT.

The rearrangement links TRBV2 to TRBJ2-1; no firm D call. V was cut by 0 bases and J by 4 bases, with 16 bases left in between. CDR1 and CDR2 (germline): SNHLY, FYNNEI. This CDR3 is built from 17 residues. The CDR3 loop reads CASSEAQAARPYNEQFF. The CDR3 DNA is TGTGCCAGCAGTGAAGCGCAGGCCGCCCGACCTTACAATGAGCAGTTCTTC.

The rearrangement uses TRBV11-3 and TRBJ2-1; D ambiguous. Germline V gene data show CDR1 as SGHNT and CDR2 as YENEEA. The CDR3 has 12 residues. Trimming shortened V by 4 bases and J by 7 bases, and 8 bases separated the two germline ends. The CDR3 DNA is TGTGCCAGCAGCTACAAGGAGAATGAGCAGTTCTTC. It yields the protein CASSYKENEQFF.

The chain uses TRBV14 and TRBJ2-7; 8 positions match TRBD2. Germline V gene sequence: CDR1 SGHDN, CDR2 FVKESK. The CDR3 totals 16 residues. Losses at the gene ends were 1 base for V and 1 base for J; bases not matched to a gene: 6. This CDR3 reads CASSQGPREGSYEQYF. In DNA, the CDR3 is TGTGCCAGCAGCCAAGGCCCCCGGGAGGGTTCCTACGAGCAGTACTTC.

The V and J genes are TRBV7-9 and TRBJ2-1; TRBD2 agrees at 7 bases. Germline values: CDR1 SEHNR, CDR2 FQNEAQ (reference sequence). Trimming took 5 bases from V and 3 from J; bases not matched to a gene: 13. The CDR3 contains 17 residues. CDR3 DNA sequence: TGTGCCAGCAGCCCCCCCCCGGGGCGGGAGAACTACAATGAGCAGTTCTTC. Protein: CASSPPPGRENYNEQFF.

In DNA, the CDR3 is TGTGCTAGTGGTTTGGTAGGTGGAGGGAGATCCTACGAGCAGTACTTC. Translated, it gives CASGLVGGGRSYEQYF. This sequence joins TRBV12-5 and TRBJ2-7, with a tentative D call TRBD2 (6 bases). Germline lookup yields CDR1 LGHNT and CDR2 FRNRAP. V was trimmed by 0 bases and J by 1 base, leaving 13 bases between them. The length of the CDR3 is 16 residues.

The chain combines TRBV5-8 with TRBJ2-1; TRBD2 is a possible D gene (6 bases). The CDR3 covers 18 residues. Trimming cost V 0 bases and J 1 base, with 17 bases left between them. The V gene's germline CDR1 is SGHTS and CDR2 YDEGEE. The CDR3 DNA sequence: TGTGCCAGCAGCTTGGCTTCTGGCGGGAAGAAGTCCTACAATGAGCAGTTCTTC. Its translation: CASSLASGGKKSYNEQFF.

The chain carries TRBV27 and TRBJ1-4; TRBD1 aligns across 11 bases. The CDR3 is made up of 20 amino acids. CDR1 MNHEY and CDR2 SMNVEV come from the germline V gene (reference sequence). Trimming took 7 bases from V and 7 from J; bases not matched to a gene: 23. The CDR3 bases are TGTGCCAGCAAACCAAAGGGGACAGGGGGTGTACCTCCTCATCTTGAAAAACTGTTTTTT. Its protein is CASKPKGTGGVPPHLEKLFF.

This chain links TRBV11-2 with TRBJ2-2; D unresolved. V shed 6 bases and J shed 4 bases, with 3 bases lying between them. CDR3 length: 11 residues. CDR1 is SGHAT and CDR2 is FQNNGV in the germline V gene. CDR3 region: CASRVTGELFF. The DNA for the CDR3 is TGTGCCAGCAGGGTCACCGGGGAGCTGTTTTTT.